This T cell receptor beta chain derives from a study of blood T cell repertoires in COVID-19. Turning to the study itself: Samples taken during acute and convalescent COVID-19 were collected in the United States, Italy and Spain. The cDNA or gDNA used as material had been derived from T cells, B-cell-depleted T cells, or PBMCs.

This CDR3 comprises 17 residues. V lost 1 base to trimming and J lost 7 bases; unmatched junction nucleotides: 10. Germline V lookup: CDR1 SGHTA, CDR2 FQGNSA. The authors' processing: Reference gene primer amplification yielded estimated nucleated cell counts. The assay was immunoSEQ multiplex PCR, and TCRdb's table has in-frame clones only and misses some. The V and J calls and clone size are taken from that table; D and trimming were inferred from the DNA. The sample includes 110,000 or so clones, 85% of them seen just once. Sequenced sample: peripheral blood. The sequence derives from a man in his forties or fifties with acute or convalescent COVID-19. V is TRBV7-2 and J is TRBJ1-5; 10 bases line up with TRBD1. CDR3 residues: CASSLGAGTGVVQPQHF. The CDR3 DNA reads as TGTGCCAGCAGCTTAGGAGCCGGGACAGGGGTAGTGCAGCCCCAGCATTTT.